The 26 T cell receptor beta chains below were found in one sample sequenced in a study of T cell repertoires in cytomegalovirus infection. Their cognate antigens are unknown. From the reads, TCRdb called clonotypes with MiXCR, one entry per CDR3 protein. Of some 940,000 distinct CDR3 sequences listed, 31% are singletons. The specimen comprised cultured CD8+ T cells from PBMCs, sampled from culture after CMV antigen stimulation. These receptors all come from a human donor in good health (CMV status not recorded). Some clones in this sample may be carry-over from other donors' samples.

The V and J genes are TRBV9 and TRBJ2-5; D is ambiguous. The CDR3 spans 12 residues. V lost 0 bases to trimming and J lost 7 bases, with 7 bases between them. CDR1 and CDR2 (germline): SGDLS, YYNGEE. The CDR3 DNA reads TGTGCCAGCAGCGTAGAGGAAGGGACCCAGTACTTC. Protein product: CASSVEEGTQYF.

A few counts support this clonotype. The V gene is TRBV29-1, the J gene TRBJ1-2; no firm D call. With 3 bases removed from V and 0 bases from J, the gap between germline ends came to 8 bases. Germline V gene sequence: CDR1 SQVTM, CDR2 ANQGSEA. The CDR3 contains 13 residues. The CDR3 sequence is CSVERGTNYGYTF. Written as DNA, the CDR3 is TGCAGCGTTGAGAGAGGGACTAACTATGGCTACACCTTC.

CDR3: CASSEQTGGAFAGNTIYF. CDR3 DNA sequence: TGTGCCAGCAGTGAACAAACCGGGGGGGCTTTTGCGGGAAACACCATATATTTT. This rearrangement joins TRBV6-1 to TRBJ1-3; D possibly corresponds to TRBD1 (6 bases). Germline V gives CDR1 MNHNS, CDR2 SASEGT. V was trimmed by 2 bases and J by 4 bases, leaving 21 bases between them. The CDR3 extends over 18 amino acids.

As for this clonotype: One end of the junction does not line up with germline, which may come from a read error. This chain uses TRBV6-1 with TRBJ2-1; D not certain. Per the germline V gene, CDR1 is MNHNS and CDR2 is SASEGT. The CDR3 has 16 amino acids. Here the CDR3 DNA reads TGTGCCATCAGTGAAGAATGGGCAGACTCCTACAATGAGCAGTTCTTC. This translates into CAISEEWADSYNEQFF.

The gene calls are TRBV7-6 and TRBJ2-6, with a tentative D call TRBD1 (6 bases). This CDR3 region has 19 residues. With 10 bases removed from V and 4 bases from J, the gap between germline ends came to 29 bases. Germline-derived CDR1 and CDR2 are SGHVS and FNYEAQ. The CDR3 DNA reads TGTGCCAACATGGCCCCCCGGACAGAGGTTTTGCCCGGGGCCAACGTCCTGACTTTC. Translated: CANMAPRTEVLPGANVLTF.

In its sample, this clonotype was seen a few times. This chain joins TRBV24-1 and TRBJ2-1, with D possibly being TRBD1 (6 bases). This CDR3 contains 18 residues. The ends were cut back, 0 bases at V and 0 bases at J, with 14 bases in the middle. Germline V gene data show CDR1 as KGHDR and CDR2 as SFDVKD. This CDR3 reads CATSDLTGNSSSYNEQFF. The CDR3 DNA reads as TGTGCCACCAGTGATTTGACAGGGAATAGTAGCTCCTACAATGAGCAGTTCTTC.

The chain is built from TRBV7-9 and TRBJ1-2; 8 bases line up with TRBD1. Germline trimming cut 7 bases from V and 4 bases from J; bases unmatched to any gene: 11. CDR1 is SEHNR, CDR2 FQNEAQ, per germline (reference sequence). CDR3 length equals 15 residues. The CDR3 sequence is CASTNSTGAGYGYTF. DNA for the CDR3: TGTGCCAGCACCAACTCGACAGGGGCCGGCTATGGCTACACCTTC.

The chain joins TRBV7-4 to TRBJ2-5, with D uncertain. CDR1 SGHVT and CDR2 SQSDAQ come from the germline V gene. The CDR3 runs to 18 residues. V gave up 0 bases and J gave up 5 bases, with 22 bases separating them. As DNA, the CDR3 is TGTGCCAGCAGCTTAGCCTCGGAAGGCGCTCCAGGACGGGAGACCCAGTACTTC. Residues: CASSLASEGAPGRETQYF. The variable domain in full, with the rest retrieved from reference TRBV7-4 and TRBJ2-5, is GAGVSQSPRYKVAKRGRDVALRCDSISGHVTLYWYRQTLGQGSEVLTYSQSDAQRDKSGRPSGRFSAERPERSVSTLKIQRTEQGDSAVYLCASSLASEGAPGRETQYFGPGTRLLVL.

The gene calls are TRBV28 and TRBJ2-1; D is ambiguous. The CDR3 is made up of 12 amino acids. Trimming removed 3 bases from V and 8 bases from J, with 8 bases in between. CDR1 is MDHEN and CDR2 is SYDVKM in the germline V gene. CDR3 region: CASSFGAYEQFF. The CDR3 bases are TGTGCCAGCAGTTTCGGTGCGTATGAGCAGTTCTTC.

This clonotype occurred many times. This chain links TRBV7-8 with TRBJ2-1, with TRBD2 identical over 8 bases. Germline V gives CDR1 SGHVS, CDR2 FQNEAQ. The J segment lost 4 bases and the V segment lost 1 base, leaving 6 bases of the junction unmatched. The CDR3 is 16 amino acids. The CDR3 loop is CASSLVLVAGYNEQFF. The CDR3 region has the DNA TGTGCCAGCAGCTTAGTATTGGTAGCGGGGTACAATGAGCAGTTCTTC.

This chain joins TRBV19 and TRBJ1-2; D remains unclear. Deletions cut 3 bases from V and 4 bases from J, with 6 bases between. The CDR3 is 12 residues long. CDR1 LNHDA and CDR2 SQIVND come from the germline V gene (reference sequence). The CDR3 region has the DNA TGTGCCAGTAGTATCCCGCTCTATGGCTACACCTTC. Its translation is CASSIPLYGYTF.

V usage is TRBV7-9 and J usage is TRBJ1-2; D unresolved. Germline V lookup: CDR1 SEHNR, CDR2 FQNEAQ (reference sequence). The CDR3 length is 13 residues. The V and J ends lost 7 bases and 2 bases respectively, with 11 bases between them. The CDR3 DNA reads TGTGCCAGCACCCCCGAACTGAACTATGGCTACACCTTC. Its translation is CASTPELNYGYTF.

This clonotype was picked up a small number of times. J is TRBJ1-2 and V is TRBV12-3 or TRBV12-4; tentative D call: TRBD1 (6 bases). With 4 bases removed from V and 8 bases from J, the gap between germline ends came to 11 bases. The CDR3 has 12 residues. The CDR3 spells CASSSPGVGYTF. DNA for the CDR3: TGTGCCAGCAGTTCCCCAGGGGTAGGCTACACCTTC.

This clonotype was seen ten or more times. The V and J genes are TRBV27 and TRBJ1-1, with D possibly being TRBD1 (5 bases). V dropped 6 bases and J dropped 6 bases, with 8 bases sitting between them. The CDR3 is 11 amino acids. In germline, CDR1 is MNHEY, CDR2 SMNVEV (reference sequence). CDR3 sequence: CASRGGPEAFF. The CDR3 nucleotides are TGTGCCAGCAGGGGGGGACCTGAAGCTTTCTTT.

This chain connects TRBV13 to TRBJ2-7; D possibly corresponds to TRBD2 (5 bases). Germline CDR1 is PRHDT and CDR2 is FYEKMQ (reference sequence). The CDR3 spans 15 residues. The V gene lost 2 bases and the J gene lost 7 bases, with 18 bases spanning the gap. As DNA, the CDR3 is TGTGCCAGCAGCTTAACGAGGGCACCTCCGCGAGAGCAGTACTTC. Protein sequence: CASSLTRAPPREQYF.

This clonotype was counted only a few times. V gene TRBV27 combines with J gene TRBJ2-3; 8 bases are a match to TRBD1. Losses at the gene ends were 5 bases for V and 2 bases for J; bases not matched to a gene: 6. The CDR3 covers 15 residues. Germline CDR1 and CDR2: MNHEY and SMNVEV (reference sequence). Here the CDR3 reads CASSTWTGNTDTQYF. The CDR3 nucleotides are TGTGCCAGCAGTACCTGGACAGGGAACACAGATACGCAGTATTTT.

At least ten counts were recorded for this clonotype. The gene calls are TRBV7-2 and TRBJ1-5; 7 bases are shared with TRBD1. V was pared by 1 base and J by 5 bases, with 5 bases of the junction left unmatched. The germline CDR1 and CDR2 sequences are SGHTA and FQGNSA. CDR3 length: 15 residues. Written as DNA, the CDR3 is TGTGCCAGCAGCTTAGAAACAGGGGCTCATCAGCCCCAGCATTTT. It encodes CASSLETGAHQPQHF. Supplemented by reference TRBV7-2 and TRBJ1-5, the full variable domain reads GAGVSQSPSNKVTEKGKDVELRCDPISGHTALYWYRQSLGQGLEFLIYFQGNSAPDKSGLPSDRFSAERTGGSVSTLTIQRTQQEDSAVYLCASSLETGAHQPQHFGDGTRLSIL.

This clonotype appeared a few times. The chain uses TRBV5-8 and TRBJ2-5; the D call may be TRBD1 or TRBD2 (5 bases each). Germline CDR1 and CDR2: SGHTS and YDEGEE. V lost 0 bases to trimming and J lost 3 bases, with 21 bases between them. The CDR3 length is 18 residues. CDR3 loop: CASSLGEEVRQIKETQYF. The CDR3 nucleotides read TGTGCCAGCAGCTTGGGCGAGGAGGTCAGACAGATTAAAGAGACCCAGTACTTC.

This sequence joins TRBV4-1 and TRBJ1-1; 8 bases are a match to TRBD1. The CDR3 is 16 amino acids. J lost 3 bases, V lost 4 bases, and 10 bases had no gene match. CDR1 is MGHRA and CDR2 is YSYEKL in the germline V gene. CDR3 nucleotide sequence: TGCGCCAGCAGCCGCTTGGGGACAGGACGGGACACTGAAGCTTTCTTT. The encoded protein is CASSRLGTGRDTEAFF.

This clonotype was detected only a few times. The V gene is TRBV10-3, the J gene TRBJ1-1; D might be TRBD1 (6 bases). Between the trimmed V and J ends, which lost 2 bases and 7 bases, there was a span of 8 bases. Germline CDR1 and CDR2: ENHRY and SYGVKD. The CDR3 sequence is 12 residues long. The CDR3 is CAISETGLEAFF. The CDR3 nucleotides read TGTGCCATCAGTGAGACAGGGCTTGAAGCTTTCTTT.

The chain couples TRBV19 to TRBJ2-3, with D possibly TRBD2 on 5 matching bases. The length of the CDR3 is 14 residues. Germline-derived CDR1 and CDR2 are LNHDA and SQIVND (reference sequence). V shed 5 bases and J shed 3 bases, with 12 bases lying between them. The CDR3 is CASSFGEWTDTQYF. The DNA for the CDR3 is TGTGCCAGTAGTTTCGGGGAATGGACAGATACGCAGTATTTT.

The rearrangement joins TRBV25-1 to TRBJ2-2, with D possibly matching TRBD1 (5 bases). There are 13 residues in the CDR3. Germline-derived CDR1 and CDR2 are MGHDK and SYGVNS. V lost 10 bases and J lost 4, with 13 bases in between. The CDR3 here is CAIKTVSTGELFF. CDR3 DNA sequence: TGTGCCATTAAGACAGTGTCCACCGGGGAGCTGTTTTTT.

As to this clonotype: A much more abundant neighbour one base away suggests this may be a read error. This chain links TRBV7-6 with TRBJ2-5; TRBD2 is a possible D gene (7 bases). Germline V gives CDR1 SGHVS, CDR2 FNYEAQ. The CDR3 has 15 residues. The ends were cut back, 3 bases at V and 5 bases at J, with 16 bases in the middle. The chain's CDR3 is CASSFTGGLHETQYF. In nucleotides, the CDR3 is TGTGCCAGCAGCTTCACGGGGGGCCTCCATGAGACCCAGTACTTC.

This clonotype was observed at least ten times. The V and J genes are TRBV7-2 and TRBJ2-5; 10 bases match TRBD2. Germline loops: CDR1 SGHTA, CDR2 FQGNSA. The CDR3 has 16 residues. Germline trimming cut 1 base from V and 5 bases from J; bases unmatched to any gene: 7. CDR3 protein: CASSLERAGGRETQYF. The DNA for the CDR3 is TGTGCCAGCAGCTTAGAGAGAGCGGGGGGGCGGGAGACCCAGTACTTC.

This clonotype was observed a few times. J is TRBJ1-1 and V is TRBV19; 9 bases align to TRBD1. V gave up 5 bases and J gave up 11 bases; unmatched junction bases: 12. There are 14 residues in the CDR3. Germline CDR1 is LNHDA and CDR2 is SQIVND (reference sequence). DNA for the CDR3: TGTGCCAGTAGTTCGTCCGGGACAGGGAGTGAGGCTTTCTTT. Its translation is CASSSSGTGSEAFF. Full variable domain (missing parts from reference TRBV19 and TRBJ1-1): DGGITQSPKYLFRKEGQNVTLSCEQNLNHDAMYWYRQDPGQGLRLIYYSQIVNDFQKGDIAEGYSVSREKKESFPLTVTSAQKNPTAFYLCASSSSGTGSEAFFGQGTRLTVV.

Ten or more counts support this clonotype. The rearrangement links TRBV7-9 to TRBJ1-1; weak D call: TRBD1 (5 bases). V was shortened by 1 base and J by 3 bases, with 12 bases between the two germline ends. CDR3 length: 15 residues. CDR1 and CDR2 (germline): SEHNR, FQNEAQ (reference sequence). CDR3 in amino acids: CASSLERGKDTEAFF. The CDR3 nucleotides read TGTGCCAGCAGCTTAGAAAGGGGAAAGGACACTGAAGCTTTCTTT.